The source of this TCR beta chain is a study of blood T cell repertoires in COVID-19. Libraries were prepared by immunoSEQ multiplex PCR; TCRdb keeps only in-frame clonotypes and omits some of them. Among 150,000 to 200,000 clones listed, more than 75% were seen once. Germline assignment: CDR1 MNHEY and CDR2 SMNVEV (reference sequence). The V and J ends lost 5 bases and 4 bases respectively, with 11 bases between them. CDR3 length: 13 residues. Sequenced material: peripheral blood. The TCR sequence derives from a man aged 55 to 69 with active or convalescent COVID-19. The V gene is TRBV27, the J gene TRBJ1-2; perhaps TRBD1 as D (6 bases). The CDR3 DNA follows: TGTGCCAGCAGTACATCAGGGGTCTATGGCTACACCTTC. Residues: CASSTSGVYGYTF.